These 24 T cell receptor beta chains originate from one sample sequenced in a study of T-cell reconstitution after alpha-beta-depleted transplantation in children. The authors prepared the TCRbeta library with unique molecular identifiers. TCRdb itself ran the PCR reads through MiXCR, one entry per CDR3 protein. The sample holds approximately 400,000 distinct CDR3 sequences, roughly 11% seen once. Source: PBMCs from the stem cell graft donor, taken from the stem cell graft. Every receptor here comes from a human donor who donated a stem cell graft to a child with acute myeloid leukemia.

CDR3 in amino acids: CASSPVAGTGETQYF. Here the CDR3 DNA reads TGCGCCAGCTCGCCGGTAGCGGGGACGGGAGAGACCCAGTACTTC. The chain recombines TRBV4-1 with TRBJ2-5; TRBD2 agrees at 8 bases. Germline CDR1 MGHRA, CDR2 YSYEKL. J was trimmed by 4 bases and V by 8 bases; bases with no gene match: 12. The CDR3 is made up of 15 amino acids.

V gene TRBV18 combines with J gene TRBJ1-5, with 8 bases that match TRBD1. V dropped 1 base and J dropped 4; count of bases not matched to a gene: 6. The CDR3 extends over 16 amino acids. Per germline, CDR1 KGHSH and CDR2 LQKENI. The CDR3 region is CASSPRLTGGNQPQHF. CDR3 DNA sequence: TGTGCCAGCTCACCACGCTTAACAGGGGGGAATCAGCCCCAGCATTTT.

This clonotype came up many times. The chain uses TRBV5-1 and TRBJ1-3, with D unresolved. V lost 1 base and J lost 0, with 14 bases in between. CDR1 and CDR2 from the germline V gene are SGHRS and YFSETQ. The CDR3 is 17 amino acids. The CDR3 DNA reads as TGCGCCAGCAGCTTGTATGGCCGGCCCTACTCTGGAAACACCATATATTTT. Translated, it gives CASSLYGRPYSGNTIYF.

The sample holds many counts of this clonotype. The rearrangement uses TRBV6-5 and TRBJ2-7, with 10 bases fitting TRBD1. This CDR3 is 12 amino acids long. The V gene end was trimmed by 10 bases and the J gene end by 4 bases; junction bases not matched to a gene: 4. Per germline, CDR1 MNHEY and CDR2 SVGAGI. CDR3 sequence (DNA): TGTGCCACCAGGGACAGGGGTTACGAGCAGTACTTC. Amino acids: CATRDRGYEQYF.

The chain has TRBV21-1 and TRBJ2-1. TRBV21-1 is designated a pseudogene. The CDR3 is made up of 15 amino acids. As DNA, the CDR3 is TGTGCCAGCAGCAACCCAGATATTAGATGGAATGAGCAGTTCTTC. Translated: CASSNPDIRWNEQFF.

This chain's CDR3 is CASSLNGGPETQYF. The CDR3 coding sequence is TGTGCCAGCAGCCTAAATGGAGGGCCGGAGACCCAGTACTTC. This sequence joins TRBV6-2 or TRBV6-3 and TRBJ2-5, with D tentatively TRBD2 (6 bases). Germline V CDR1 and CDR2: MNHEY, SVGEGT. The CDR3 totals 14 residues. V was trimmed by 6 bases and J by 5 bases, leaving 16 bases between them.

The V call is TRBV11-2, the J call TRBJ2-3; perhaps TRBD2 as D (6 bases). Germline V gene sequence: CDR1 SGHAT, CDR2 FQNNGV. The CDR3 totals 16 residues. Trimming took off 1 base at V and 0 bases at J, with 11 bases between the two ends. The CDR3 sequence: CASSLGPGLSTDTQYF. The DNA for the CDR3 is TGTGCCAGCAGCTTAGGACCGGGACTCAGCACAGATACGCAGTATTTT.

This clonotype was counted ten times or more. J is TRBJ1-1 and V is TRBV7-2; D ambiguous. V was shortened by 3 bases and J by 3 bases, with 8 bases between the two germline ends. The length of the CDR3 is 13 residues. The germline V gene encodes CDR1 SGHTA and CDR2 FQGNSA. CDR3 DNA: TGTGCCAGCAGCTTTAGCCAAGACACTGAAGCTTTCTTT. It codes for CASSFSQDTEAFF. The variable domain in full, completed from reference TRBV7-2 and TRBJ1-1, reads GAGVSQSPSNKVTEKGKDVELRCDPISGHTALYWYRQSLGQGLEFLIYFQGNSAPDKSGLPSDRFSAERTGGSVSTLTIQRTQQEDSAVYLCASSFSQDTEAFFGQGTRLTVV.

This CDR3 is CSASGTRGSTDTQYF. The CDR3, as DNA: TGCAGTGCTAGCGGGACTAGGGGGAGCACAGATACGCAGTATTTT. V is TRBV20-1 and J is TRBJ2-3; 8 bases map to TRBD2. The junction had 5 bases not matched to a gene; V was cut back by 3 bases and J by 0 bases. Germline-derived CDR1 and CDR2 are DFQATT and SNEGSKA (reference sequence). This CDR3 contains 15 residues.

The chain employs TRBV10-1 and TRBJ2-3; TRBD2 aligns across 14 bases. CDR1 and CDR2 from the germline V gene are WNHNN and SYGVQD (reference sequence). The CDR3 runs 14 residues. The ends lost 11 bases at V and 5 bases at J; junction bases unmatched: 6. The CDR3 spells CAHGTSGGGDTQYF. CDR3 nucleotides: TGCGCCCACGGGACTAGCGGGGGAGGAGATACGCAGTATTTT.

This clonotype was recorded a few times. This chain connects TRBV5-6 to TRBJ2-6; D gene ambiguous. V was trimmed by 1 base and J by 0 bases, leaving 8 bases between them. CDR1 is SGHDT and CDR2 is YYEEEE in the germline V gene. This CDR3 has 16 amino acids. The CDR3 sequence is CASSLFSSSGANVLTF. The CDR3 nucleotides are TGTGCCAGCAGCTTGTTCAGCAGCTCTGGGGCCAACGTCCTGACTTTC.

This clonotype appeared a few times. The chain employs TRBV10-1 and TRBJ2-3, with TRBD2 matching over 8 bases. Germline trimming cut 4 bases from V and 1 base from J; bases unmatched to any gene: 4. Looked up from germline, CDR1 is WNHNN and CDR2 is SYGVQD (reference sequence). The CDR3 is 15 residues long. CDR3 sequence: CASSGDGGGTDTQYF. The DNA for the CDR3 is TGCGCCAGCAGTGGAGACGGGGGGGGCACAGATACGCAGTATTTT.

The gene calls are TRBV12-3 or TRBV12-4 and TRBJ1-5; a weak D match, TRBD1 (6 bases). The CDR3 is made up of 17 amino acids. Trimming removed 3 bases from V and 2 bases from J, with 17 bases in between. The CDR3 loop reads CASSFRPIGQRNQPQHF. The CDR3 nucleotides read TGTGCCAGCAGTTTCCGCCCCATTGGACAGCGCAATCAGCCCCAGCATTTT.

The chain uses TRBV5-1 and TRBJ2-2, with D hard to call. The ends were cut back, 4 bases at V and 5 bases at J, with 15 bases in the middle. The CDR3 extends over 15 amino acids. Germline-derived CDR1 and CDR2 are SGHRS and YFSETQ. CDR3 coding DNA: TGCGCCAGCAGCCTAACAACCGGTTCTACCGGGGAGCTGTTTTTT. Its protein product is CASSLTTGSTGELFF.

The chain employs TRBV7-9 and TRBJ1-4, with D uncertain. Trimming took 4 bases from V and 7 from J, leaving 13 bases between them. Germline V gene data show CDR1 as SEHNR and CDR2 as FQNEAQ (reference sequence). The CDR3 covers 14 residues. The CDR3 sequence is CASSSFIEGEKLFF. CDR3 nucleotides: TGTGCCAGCAGCTCCTTTATCGAAGGTGAAAAACTGTTTTTT.

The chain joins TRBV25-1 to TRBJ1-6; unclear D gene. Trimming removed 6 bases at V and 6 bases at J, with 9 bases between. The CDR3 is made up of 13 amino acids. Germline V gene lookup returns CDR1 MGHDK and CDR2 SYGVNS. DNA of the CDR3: TGTGCCAGCAGCCCAGGAGCTAATTCACCCCTCCACTTT. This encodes CASSPGANSPLHF. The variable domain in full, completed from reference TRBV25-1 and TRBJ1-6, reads EADIYQTPRYLVIGTGKKITLECSQTMGHDKMYWYQQDPGMELHLIHYSYGVNSTEKGDLSSESTVSRIRTEHFPLTLESARPSHTSQYLCASSPGANSPLHFGNGTRLTVT.

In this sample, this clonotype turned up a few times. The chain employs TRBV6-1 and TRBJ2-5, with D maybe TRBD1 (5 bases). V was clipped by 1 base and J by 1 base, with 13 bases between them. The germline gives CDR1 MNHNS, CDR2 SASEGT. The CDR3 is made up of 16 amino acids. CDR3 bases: TGTGCCAGCAGTGAAGTTGGCAGGGTGGGCCAAGAGACCCAGTACTTC. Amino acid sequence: CASSEVGRVGQETQYF.

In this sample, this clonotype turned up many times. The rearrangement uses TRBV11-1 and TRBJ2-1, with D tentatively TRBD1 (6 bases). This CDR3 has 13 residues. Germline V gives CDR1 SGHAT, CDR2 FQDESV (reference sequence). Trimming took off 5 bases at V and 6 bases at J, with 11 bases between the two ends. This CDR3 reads CASSADRFNEQFF. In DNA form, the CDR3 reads TGTGCCAGCAGCGCCGACAGGTTCAATGAGCAGTTCTTC.

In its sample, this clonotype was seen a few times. CDR3 in amino acids: CAIKATGQETQYF. CDR3 in DNA: TGTGCCATCAAGGCGACAGGGCAAGAGACCCAGTACTTC. This chain uses TRBV10-3 with TRBJ2-5; 7 bases agree with TRBD1. The germline gives CDR1 ENHRY, CDR2 SYGVKD. The CDR3 is 13 amino acids. V was clipped by 7 bases and J by 2 bases; unmatched bases: 4.

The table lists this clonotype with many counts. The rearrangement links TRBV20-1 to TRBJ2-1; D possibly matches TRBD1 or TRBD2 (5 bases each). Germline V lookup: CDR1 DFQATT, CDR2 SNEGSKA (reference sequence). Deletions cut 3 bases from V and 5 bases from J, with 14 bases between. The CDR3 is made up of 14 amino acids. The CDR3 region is CSASGASTHNEQFF. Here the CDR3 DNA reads TGCAGTGCTAGCGGGGCTAGCACCCACAATGAGCAGTTCTTC.

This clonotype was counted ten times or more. The chain's CDR3 is CASSYSLAEQYF. Here the CDR3 DNA reads TGTGCCAGCAGCTATTCTTTAGCGGAGCAGTACTTC. The rearrangement uses TRBV11-2 and TRBJ2-7, with D possibly matching TRBD2 (5 bases). This CDR3 has 12 amino acids. Trimming stripped 4 bases from V and 7 bases from J, with 11 bases between. Germline assignment: CDR1 SGHAT and CDR2 FQNNGV.

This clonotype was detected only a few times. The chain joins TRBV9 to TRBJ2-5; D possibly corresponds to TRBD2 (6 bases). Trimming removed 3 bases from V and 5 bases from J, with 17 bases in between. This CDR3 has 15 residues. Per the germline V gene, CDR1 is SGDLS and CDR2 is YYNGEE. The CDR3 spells CASSARPGAEETQYF. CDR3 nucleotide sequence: TGTGCCAGCAGCGCCCGGCCGGGAGCTGAGGAGACCCAGTACTTC.

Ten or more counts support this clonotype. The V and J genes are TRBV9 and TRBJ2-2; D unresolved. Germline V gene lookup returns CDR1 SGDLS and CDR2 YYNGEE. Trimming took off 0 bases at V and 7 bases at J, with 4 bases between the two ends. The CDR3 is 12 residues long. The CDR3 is CASSVGHGELFF. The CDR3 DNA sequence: TGTGCCAGCAGCGTAGGCCACGGGGAGCTGTTTTTT.

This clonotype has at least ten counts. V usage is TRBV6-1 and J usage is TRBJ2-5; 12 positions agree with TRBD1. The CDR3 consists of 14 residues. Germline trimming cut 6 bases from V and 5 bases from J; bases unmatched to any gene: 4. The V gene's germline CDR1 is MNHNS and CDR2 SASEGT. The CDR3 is CASRTGTGGETQYF. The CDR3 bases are TGTGCCAGCAGGACCGGGACAGGGGGCGAGACCCAGTACTTC.